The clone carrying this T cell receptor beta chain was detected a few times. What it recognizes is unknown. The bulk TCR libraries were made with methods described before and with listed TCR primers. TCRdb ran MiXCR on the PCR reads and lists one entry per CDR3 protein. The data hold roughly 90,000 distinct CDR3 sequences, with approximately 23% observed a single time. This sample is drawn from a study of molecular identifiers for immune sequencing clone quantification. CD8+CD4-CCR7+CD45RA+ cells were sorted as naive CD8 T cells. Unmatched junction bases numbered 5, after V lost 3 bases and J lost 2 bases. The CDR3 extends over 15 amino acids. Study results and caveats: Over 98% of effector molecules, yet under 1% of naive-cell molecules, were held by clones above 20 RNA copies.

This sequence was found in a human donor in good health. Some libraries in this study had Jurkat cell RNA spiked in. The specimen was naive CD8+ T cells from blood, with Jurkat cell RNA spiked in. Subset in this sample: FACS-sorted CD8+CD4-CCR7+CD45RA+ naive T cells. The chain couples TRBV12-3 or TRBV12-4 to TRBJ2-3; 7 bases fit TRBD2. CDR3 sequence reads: CASSFGAGTTDTQYF. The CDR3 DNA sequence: TGTGCCAGCAGTTTCGGAGCGGGGACCACAGATACGCAGTATTTT.